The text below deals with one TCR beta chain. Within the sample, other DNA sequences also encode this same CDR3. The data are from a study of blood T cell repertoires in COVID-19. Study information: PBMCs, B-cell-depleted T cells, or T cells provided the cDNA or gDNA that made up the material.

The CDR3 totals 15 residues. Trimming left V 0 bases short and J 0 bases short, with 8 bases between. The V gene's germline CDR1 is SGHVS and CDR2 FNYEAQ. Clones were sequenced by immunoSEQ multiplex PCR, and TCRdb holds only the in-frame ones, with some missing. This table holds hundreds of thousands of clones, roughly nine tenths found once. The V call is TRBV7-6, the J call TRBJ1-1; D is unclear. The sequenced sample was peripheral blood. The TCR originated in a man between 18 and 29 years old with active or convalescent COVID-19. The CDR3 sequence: CASSLALSMNTEAFF. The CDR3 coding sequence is TGTGCCAGCAGCTTAGCGCTAAGCATGAACACTGAAGCTTTCTTT.